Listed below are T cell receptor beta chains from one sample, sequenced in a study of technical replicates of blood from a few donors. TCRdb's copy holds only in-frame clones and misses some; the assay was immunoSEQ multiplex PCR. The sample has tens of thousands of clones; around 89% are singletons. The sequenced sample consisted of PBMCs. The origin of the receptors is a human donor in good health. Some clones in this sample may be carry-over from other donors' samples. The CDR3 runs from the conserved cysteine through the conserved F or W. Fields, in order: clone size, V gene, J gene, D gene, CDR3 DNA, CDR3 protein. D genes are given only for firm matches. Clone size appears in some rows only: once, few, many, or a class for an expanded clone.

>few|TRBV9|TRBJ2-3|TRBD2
TGTGCCAGCAGCAGAAGCGGGGGGGCGGGCACAGATACGCAGTATTTT
CASSRSGGAGTDTQYF
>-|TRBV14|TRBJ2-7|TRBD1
TGTGCCAGCAGCCATCCAACCTGGGAGGACAGGGGGCCCGAGCAGTACTTC
CASSHPTWEDRGPEQYF
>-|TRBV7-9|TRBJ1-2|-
TGTGCCAGCAGCTCGCAAGGGGTTACTGGCTACACCTTC
CASSSQGVTGYTF
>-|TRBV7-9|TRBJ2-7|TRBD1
TGTGCCAGCAGCCCAGGACAGGTCTCCTACGAGCAGTACTTC
CASSPGQVSYEQYF
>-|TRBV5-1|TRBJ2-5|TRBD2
TGCGCCAGCAGCTTGGCTAGCGGGGGCCTGAAAGAGACCCAGTACTTC
CASSLASGGLKETQYF
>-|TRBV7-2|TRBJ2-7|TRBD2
TGTGCCAGCAGCCGGGCTGCGGGAGATTCCTACGAGCAGTACTTC
CASSRAAGDSYEQYF
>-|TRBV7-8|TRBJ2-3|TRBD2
TGTGCCAGCAGCTTTCAGGCCAGCGGGGGCACAGATACGCAGTATTTT
CASSFQASGGTDTQYF
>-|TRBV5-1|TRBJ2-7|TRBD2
TGCGCCAGCAGCCATAGGGCCGGGGGAGGGACCTACGAGCAGTACTTC
CASSHRAGGGTYEQYF
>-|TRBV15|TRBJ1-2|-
TGTGCCACCACCGTTCGGGGAACTGGCTACACCTTC
CATTVRGTGYTF
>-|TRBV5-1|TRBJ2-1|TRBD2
TGCGCCAGCAGCAGGACTAGCGGGGACTCTGGTCGGGAGCAGTTCTTC
CASSRTSGDSGREQFF
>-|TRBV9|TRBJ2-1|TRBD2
TGTGCCAGCAGCATCAGCGGGAGTTTTGGTGAGCAGTTCTTC
CASSISGSFGEQFF
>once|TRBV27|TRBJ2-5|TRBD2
TGTGCCAGCAGACACAGGGTTATGAAGCGGGGGGCCAGGGAGACCCAGTACTTC
CASRHRVMKRGARETQYF
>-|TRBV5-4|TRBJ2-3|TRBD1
TGTGCCAGCAGCTTGGGGGGACAGGGTGGTACAGATACGCAGTATTTT
CASSLGGQGGTDTQYF
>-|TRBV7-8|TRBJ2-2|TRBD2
TGTGCCAGCAGGGCAACTAGCGGGAGAAATACCGGGGAGCTGTTTTTT
CASRATSGRNTGELFF
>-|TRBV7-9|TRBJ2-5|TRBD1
TGTGCCAGCAGCTCAAGACAGGGAAGGGAGACCCAGTACTTC
CASSSRQGRETQYF
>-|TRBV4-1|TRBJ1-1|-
TGCGCCAGCAGCCAAGAACCAGGGTTTTCGGGCACTGAAGCTTTCTTT
CASSQEPGFSGTEAFF
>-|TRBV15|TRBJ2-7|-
TGTGCCACCAGCAGAAGCCGACTAGTCGACGGCGAGCAGTACTTC
CATSRSRLVDGEQYF
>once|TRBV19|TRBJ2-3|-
TGTGCCAGTAGCCTATTAGATACGCAGTATTTT
CASSLLDTQYF
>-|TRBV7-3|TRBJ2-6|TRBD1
TGTGCCAGCAGCGGCCGGGACAGCTCCTCTGGGGCCAACGTCCTGACTTTC
CASSGRDSSSGANVLTF
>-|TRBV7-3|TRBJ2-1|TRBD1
TGTGCCAGCAGCCCAGGGGACAGCGAGCAGTTCTTC
CASSPGDSEQFF